These T cell receptor beta chains were read from a single sample in a study of cytomegalovirus exposure and HLA in healthy donors. The data were produced by immunoSEQ multiplex PCR, yet TCRdb's version contains in-frame clones alone and is incomplete. The sample has roughly 200,000 clones, roughly 70% seen once; the top ten hold 2.6%. Sequenced material: PBMCs. Receptors originate from a man aged 35 to 55 in good health and CMV-seropositive. Each CDR3 is given with its conserved first and last residue. A D gene is named only where the DNA matches it firmly. Clone size, where shown, is once, few, many, or a class for clones that have expanded.

J gene,clone size,D gene,V gene,CDR3 protein,CDR3 DNA
TRBJ2-7,.,.,TRBV2,CASFSLQGAYEQYF,TGTGCCAGCTTCAGTCTTCAAGGGGCCTACGAGCAGTACTTC
TRBJ2-2,few,TRBD1,TRBV5-6,CASSTGDRGPGELFF,TGTGCCAGCAGCACAGGGGACAGGGGTCCTGGGGAGCTGTTTTTT
TRBJ2-3,few,TRBD1,TRBV7-2,CASSLEGTGGADTQYF,TGTGCCAGCAGCTTAGAGGGGACAGGGGGCGCAGATACGCAGTATTTT
TRBJ2-7,few,.,TRBV4-3,CASSQRSGYEQYF,TGCGCCAGCAGCCAAAGGTCGGGTTACGAGCAGTACTTC
TRBJ1-2,.,TRBD1,TRBV5-6,CASSFEGARGGYTF,TGTGCCAGCAGCTTCGAGGGGGCGCGAGGTGGCTACACCTTC
TRBJ2-5,.,TRBD1,TRBV2,CASRGQQETQYF,TGTGCCAGCCGGGGACAGCAAGAGACCCAGTACTTC
TRBJ2-3,.,TRBD1,TRBV19,CASSIWDRGNTDTQYF,TGTGCCAGTAGTATCTGGGACAGGGGAAACACAGATACGCAGTATTTT
TRBJ2-1,.,TRBD2,TRBV27,CASTQRGGSYNEQFF,TGTGCCAGCACGCAACGGGGGGGATCCTACAATGAGCAGTTCTTC
TRBJ2-1,.,.,TRBV2,CASITGHYNEQFF,TGTGCCAGCATCACGGGACACTACAATGAGCAGTTCTTC
TRBJ2-3,.,TRBD1,TRBV19,CASSIHRGSTDTQYF,TGTGCCAGTAGTATCCACAGGGGAAGCACAGATACGCAGTATTTT
TRBJ1-1,.,.,TRBV6-4,CASSEYAVGGSTEAFF,TGTGCCAGCAGTGAGTACGCCGTTGGGGGGAGCACTGAAGCTTTCTTT
TRBJ2-7,.,.,TRBV7-8,CASSPLGVPYEQYF,TGTGCCAGCAGCCCGCTAGGGGTCCCCTACGAGCAGTACTTC
TRBJ1-1,.,.,TRBV6-5,CASSPRGKVNTEAFF,TGTGCCAGCAGCCCCCGAGGAAAAGTGAACACTGAAGCTTTCTTT
TRBJ1-2,.,TRBD1,TRBV5-1,CASSLGGTASYGYTF,TGCGCCAGCAGCTTGGGCGGGACAGCCTCCTATGGCTACACCTTC
TRBJ1-2,.,.,TRBV6-1,CASSGQGRLNYGYTF,TGTGCCAGCAGTGGTCAGGGGCGCCTTAACTATGGCTACACCTTC
TRBJ2-7,.,.,TRBV7-7,CASSLGIGDYEQYF,TGTGCCAGCAGCTTAGGTATAGGGGACTACGAGCAGTACTTC
TRBJ2-6,few,.,TRBV7-8,CASGPGDGANVLTF,TGTGCCTCCGGCCCGGGGGATGGGGCCAACGTCCTGACTTTC
TRBJ2-5,.,TRBD1,TRBV18,CASSPNSRGLGETQYF,TGTGCCAGCTCACCAAATTCCAGGGGGCTAGGAGAGACCCAGTACTTC
TRBJ2-7,.,.,TRBV7-2,CASSLAPKGGSDEQYF,TGTGCCAGCAGCTTGGCCCCCAAGGGAGGATCGGATGAGCAGTACTTC
TRBJ2-7,.,TRBD1,TRBV28,CASTEPQGQSYEQYF,TGTGCCAGCACCGAACCCCAGGGACAGTCCTACGAGCAGTACTTC
TRBJ1-1,.,.,TRBV4-1,CASSQAGRGTEAFF,TGCGCCAGCAGCCAAGCTGGGAGGGGCACTGAAGCTTTCTTT
TRBJ1-3,.,.,TRBV18,CASSPASVSGNTIYF,TGTGCCAGCTCACCGGCCAGTGTCTCTGGAAACACCATATATTTT
TRBJ2-7,.,.,TRBV2,CASSAGKIEQYF,TGTGCCAGCAGTGCGGGGAAGATCGAGCAGTACTTC
TRBJ1-2,few,TRBD1,TRBV7-2,CASSLPRTGGSYGYTF,TGTGCCAGCAGCTTACCGCGGACAGGGGGCTCCTATGGCTACACCTTC
TRBJ2-4,once,.,TRBV13,CASSLGTIFDKNIQYF,TGTGCCAGCAGCTTAGGAACAATTTTCGACAAAAACATTCAGTACTTC
TRBJ1-6,.,TRBD1,TRBV5-1,CASSLSGQGVNSPLHF,TGCGCCAGCAGCTTATCAGGGCAGGGGGTAAATTCACCCCTCCACTTT
TRBJ1-5,.,.,TRBV6-1,CASTFLRGAGQPQHF,TGTGCCAGCACCTTCCTACGGGGGGCGGGTCAGCCCCAGCATTTT
TRBJ1-1,few,.,TRBV4-1,CASSQGQGIDTEAFF,TGCGCCAGCAGCCAAGGGCAGGGGATCGACACTGAAGCTTTCTTT
TRBJ2-1,.,TRBD2,TRBV6-5,CASSYSAGGIYNEQFF,TGTGCCAGCAGTTACTCCGCGGGGGGGATCTACAATGAGCAGTTCTTC
TRBJ2-7,.,TRBD1,TRBV6-5,CASRPGQGAHEQYF,TGTGCCAGCAGGCCGGGACAGGGCGCCCACGAGCAGTACTTC
TRBJ1-2,.,TRBD1,TRBV29-1,CSAGQGRVYGYTF,TGCAGCGCTGGACAGGGGCGCGTATATGGCTACACCTTC
TRBJ1-2,.,TRBD1,TRBV6-5,CASSRTGDYGYTF,TGTGCCAGCAGTCGAACAGGGGACTATGGCTACACCTTC
TRBJ1-1,.,TRBD1,TRBV11-2,CASSLIRDRVGGAFF,TGTGCCAGCAGCTTGATCCGGGACAGGGTAGGGGGAGCTTTCTTT
TRBJ2-2,.,.,TRBV5-1,CASSLVGGGANTGELFF,TGCGCCAGCAGCTTGGTAGGCGGGGGCGCGAACACCGGGGAGCTGTTTTTT
TRBJ2-7,.,.,TRBV19,CASNSPTLSYEQYF,TGTGCCAGTAACAGCCCGACCCTATCCTACGAGCAGTACTTC
TRBJ1-6,.,.,TRBV4-2,CASSLQYSPLHF,TGTGCCAGCAGCCTACAATATTCACCCCTCCACTTT
TRBJ1-2,.,.,TRBV4-3,CASSQETRGEGGYGYTF,TGCGCCAGCAGCCAAGAGACCAGGGGCGAGGGCGGCTATGGCTACACCTTC
TRBJ1-2,.,.,TRBV6-6,CASTGRDRLNYGYTF,TGTGCCAGCACAGGGAGGGACCGGTTGAACTATGGCTACACCTTC
TRBJ1-1,.,TRBD1,TRBV6-1,CASSPITQQGTEAFF,TGTGCCAGCAGCCCTATTACCCAACAGGGGACAGAAGCTTTCTTT
TRBJ1-6,.,TRBD1,TRBV27,CASSSRQGGSPLHF,TGTGCCAGCAGTTCTAGACAGGGGGGTTCACCCCTCCACTTT
TRBJ2-5,.,TRBD1,TRBV7-9,CASSRLRDRGHETQYF,TGTGCCAGCAGCCGCCTCCGGGACAGGGGGCACGAGACCCAGTACTTC
TRBJ1-6,.,TRBD1,TRBV6-5,CASRGQGGGSPLHF,TGTGCCAGCAGAGGACAGGGTGGAGGATCACCCCTCCACTTT
TRBJ2-7,.,TRBD1,TRBV18,CASSRDSYEQYF,TGTGCCAGCTCCCGGGACAGCTACGAGCAGTACTTC